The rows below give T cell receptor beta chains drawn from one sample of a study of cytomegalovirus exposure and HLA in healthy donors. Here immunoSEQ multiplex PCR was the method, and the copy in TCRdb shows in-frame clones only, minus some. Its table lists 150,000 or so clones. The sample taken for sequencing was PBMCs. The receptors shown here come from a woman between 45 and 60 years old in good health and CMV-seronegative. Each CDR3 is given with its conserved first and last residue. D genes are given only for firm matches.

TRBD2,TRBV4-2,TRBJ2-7,TGTGCCAGCAGCCAAGCGGGACTAGCGGTTAAGGAGCAGTACTTC,CASSQAGLAVKEQYF
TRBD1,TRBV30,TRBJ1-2,TGTGCCTGGAGTAGAGACAGGGTTGCAGGTGGCTACACCTTC,CAWSRDRVAGGYTF
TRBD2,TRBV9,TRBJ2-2,TGTGCCAGCAGCTTAAGAGCGGGAGTAAACACCGGGGAGCTGTTTTTT,CASSLRAGVNTGELFF
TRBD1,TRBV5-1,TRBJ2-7,TGCGCCAGCAGCTTGGGAGGGGCAGGGGGCTCCTACGAGCAGTACTTC,CASSLGGAGGSYEQYF
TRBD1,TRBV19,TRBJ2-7,TGTGCCAGTAGTAGATGGACAGGGGAACCCTACGAGCAGTACTTC,CASSRWTGEPYEQYF
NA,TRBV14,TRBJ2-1,TGTGCCAGCAGCCAAGGGACCGCGGGGTTCTACAATGAGCAGTTCTTC,CASSQGTAGFYNEQFF
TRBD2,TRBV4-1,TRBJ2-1,TGCGCCAGCAGCCAAGGGTCTAGCGGGAGGGATGAGCAGTTCTTC,CASSQGSSGRDEQFF
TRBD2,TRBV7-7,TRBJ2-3,TGTGCTAGCAGTCAACTAGCGGGGGTGCCAGATACGCAGTATTTT,CASSQLAGVPDTQYF
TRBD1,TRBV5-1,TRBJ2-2,TGCGCCAGCAGCCGAACGGGACAGGGTCCCACCGGGGAGCTGTTTTTT,CASSRTGQGPTGELFF
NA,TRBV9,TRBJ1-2,TGTGCCAGCAGAGACCCAGGATTCTATGGCTACACCTTC,CASRDPGFYGYTF
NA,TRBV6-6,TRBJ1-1,TGTGCCAGCAATACAATGACTGAAGCTTTCTTT,CASNTMTEAFF
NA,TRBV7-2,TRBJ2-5,TGTGCCAGCAGCCTAACGGGGGGCAAAGAGACCCAGTACTTC,CASSLTGGKETQYF
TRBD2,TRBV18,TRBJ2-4,TGTGCCAGCTCCCGAGGCGCTAGCGGGAGCAAGGGCAAAAACATTCAGTACTTC,CASSRGASGSKGKNIQYF
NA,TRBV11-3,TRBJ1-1,TGTGCCAGCAGCCCAGGAGGAGGAGCGAACACTGAAGCTTTCTTT,CASSPGGGANTEAFF
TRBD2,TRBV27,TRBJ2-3,TGTGCCAGCAGGCCGGAGGTCGGCGGGAGGAAATGGACAGATACGCAGTATTTT,CASRPEVGGRKWTDTQYF